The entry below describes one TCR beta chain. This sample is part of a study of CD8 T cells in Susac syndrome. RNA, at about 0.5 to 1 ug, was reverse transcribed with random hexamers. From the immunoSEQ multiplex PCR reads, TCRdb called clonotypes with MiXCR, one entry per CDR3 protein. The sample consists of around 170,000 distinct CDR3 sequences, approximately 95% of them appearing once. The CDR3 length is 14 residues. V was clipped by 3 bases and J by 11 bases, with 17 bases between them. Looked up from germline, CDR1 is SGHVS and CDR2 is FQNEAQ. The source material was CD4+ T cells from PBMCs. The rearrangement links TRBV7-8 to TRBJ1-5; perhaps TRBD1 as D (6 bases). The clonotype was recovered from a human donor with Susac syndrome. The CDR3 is CASSFGTADRSQHF. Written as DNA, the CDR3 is TGTGCCAGCAGCTTTGGCACCGCTGACAGGTCCCAGCATTTT.